This T cell receptor (beta chain) was profiled in a study of identifying expanded T cells in peripheral blood. CDR3 length: 15 residues. Looked up from germline, CDR1 is MNHEY and CDR2 is SVGAGI. TCRdb's copy holds only in-frame clones and misses some; the assay was immunoSEQ multiplex PCR. Among approximately 110,000 clones listed, around 89% were seen once. V and J are TRBV6-5 and TRBJ2-3, with 12 bases fitting TRBD1. The TCR comes from a person between 18 and 75 years old in good health. The source material was blood. In nucleotides, the CDR3 is TGTGGGAGGGGACAGGGGGCCGATAGCACAGATACGCAGTATTTT. It yields the protein CGRGQGADSTDTQYF.